Each of the 18 T cell receptor beta chains below was sequenced from the same sample in a study of cytomegalovirus exposure and HLA in healthy donors. The primer mix had 60 Vbeta and 13 Jbeta primers. TCRdb's table, derived via immunoSEQ multiplex PCR, lists solely in-frame clones and lacks some. The sample carries 150,000 to 250,000 clones, around three quarters recorded once. Source material: PBMCs. The source of these receptors is a woman aged 25-40 years in good health and CMV-seropositive.

The chain carries TRBV11-2 and TRBJ2-7; 10 nucleotides align to TRBD2. The CDR3 is made up of 16 amino acids. V lost 4 bases to trimming and J lost 3 bases; unmatched junction nucleotides: 9. Per the germline V gene, CDR1 is SGHAT and CDR2 is FQNNGV. The CDR3 sequence is CASSSPTSGNYYEQYF. The CDR3 nucleotides are TGTGCCAGCAGCTCCCCCACTAGCGGGAATTACTACGAGCAGTACTTC.

The CDR3 DNA reads TGCGCCAGCAGCCCCCTAGCGGGGGGAAAATCCTACGAGCAGTACTTC. Protein product: CASSPLAGGKSYEQYF. V usage is TRBV4-1 and J usage is TRBJ2-7; 11 bases map to TRBD2. The CDR3 sequence is 16 residues long. V lost 4 bases to trimming and J lost 1 base; unmatched junction nucleotides: 6. Germline V gene data show CDR1 as MGHRA and CDR2 as YSYEKL.

This clone was seen a few times. CDR3 sequence (DNA): TGCGCCAGCAGCCAAGGATCTCTAGCGGGAGGGCGGTATGAAGCCAAAAACATTCAGTACTTC. Amino acid sequence: CASSQGSLAGGRYEAKNIQYF. V usage is TRBV4-1 and J usage is TRBJ2-4; 12 bases map to TRBD2. The ends lost 1 base at V and 0 bases at J; junction bases unmatched: 13. Germline V gene data show CDR1 as MGHRA and CDR2 as YSYEKL. This CDR3 spans 21 amino acids.

The chain uses TRBV27 and TRBJ1-5; D is possibly TRBD1 (5 bases). The CDR3 spans 13 residues. The V and J ends lost 6 bases and 6 bases respectively, with 12 bases between them. Germline CDR1 and CDR2: MNHEY and SMNVEV (reference sequence). The CDR3 reads CASSPGGGQPQHF. For the CDR3, the DNA is TGTGCCAGCAGCCCCGGGGGGGGTCAGCCCCAGCATTTT.

The chain links TRBV7-9 to TRBJ2-7; TRBD2 matches 7 bases. J lost 1 base, V lost 5 bases, and 2 bases had no gene match. CDR1 and CDR2 (germline): SEHNR, FQNEAQ (reference sequence). The CDR3 loop spans 13 amino acids. Here the CDR3 reads CASSLRESYEQYF. Here the CDR3 DNA reads TGTGCCAGCAGCCTGCGGGAGTCCTACGAGCAGTACTTC.

This sequence joins TRBV4-1 and TRBJ2-1; D may be TRBD1 (5 bases). Trimming shortened V by 0 bases and J by 6 bases, and 9 bases separated the two germline ends. The germline gives CDR1 MGHRA, CDR2 YSYEKL. The CDR3 has 14 residues. The CDR3 DNA is TGCGCCAGCAGCCAAGAGGGGCGGCTCAATGAGCAGTTCTTC. This encodes CASSQEGRLNEQFF.

The chain links TRBV25-1 to TRBJ2-3, with TRBD2 matching 8 bases. The J segment lost 5 bases and the V segment lost 8 bases, leaving 9 bases of the junction unmatched. The germline V gene encodes CDR1 MGHDK and CDR2 SYGVNS. The CDR3 totals 14 residues. CDR3: CASAGLSGRDTQYF. The CDR3 DNA sequence: TGTGCCAGCGCCGGGCTGAGCGGGAGAGATACGCAGTATTTT. Combining the CDR3 with reference TRBV25-1 and TRBJ2-3 gives the whole variable domain EADIYQTPRYLVIGTGKKITLECSQTMGHDKMYWYQQDPGMELHLIHYSYGVNSTEKGDLSSESTVSRIRTEHFPLTLESARPSHTSQYLCASAGLSGRDTQYFGPGTRLTVL.

The chain is built from TRBV7-2 and TRBJ1-5; D is possibly TRBD1 (5 bases). CDR1 and CDR2 from the germline V gene are SGHTA and FQGNSA. V lost 6 bases and J lost 2, with 8 bases in between. CDR3 length: 13 residues. The CDR3 region is CASRGEGNQPQHF. CDR3 in DNA: TGTGCCAGCAGAGGGGAAGGCAATCAGCCCCAGCATTTT.

V and J are TRBV5-1 and TRBJ2-1; D not resolved. Germline V gene data show CDR1 as SGHRS and CDR2 as YFSETQ. The CDR3 is 14 residues long. The germline V and J ends were trimmed by 0 bases and 9 bases, with 13 bases remaining between them. The CDR3 loop reads CASSLAVPNGEQFF. CDR3 coding DNA: TGCGCCAGCAGCTTGGCCGTTCCTAACGGTGAGCAGTTCTTC.

This clone was seen a few times. The CDR3 DNA sequence: TGTGCCAGCAGCTTATCCGGGATGAACACTGAAGCTTTCTTT. Its translation: CASSLSGMNTEAFF. This chain connects TRBV11-3 to TRBJ1-1; D is uncertain. The germline V and J ends were trimmed by 2 bases and 0 bases, with 7 bases remaining between them. The CDR3 length is 14 residues. Germline V gives CDR1 SGHNT, CDR2 YENEEA.

This CDR3 is CASRRIYPTGLGRDYGYTF. The DNA for the CDR3 is TGTGCCAGCAGACGTATTTACCCGACAGGGCTCGGCAGGGACTATGGCTACACCTTC. The V gene is TRBV7-8, the J gene TRBJ1-2; 7 nucleotides align to TRBD1. Germline CDR1 reads SGHVS; CDR2 reads FQNEAQ. The trim removed 6 bases at V and 3 bases at J, leaving 22 bases unmatched. CDR3 length: 19 amino acids.

This clone was recorded only once. The chain is built from TRBV7-2 and TRBJ1-1; D not certain. This CDR3 is built from 13 residues. Deletions cut 5 bases from V and 3 bases from J, with 10 bases between. The germline CDR1 and CDR2 sequences are SGHTA and FQGNSA. The DNA of the CDR3 is TGTGCCAGCAGCCCTAGCAGCCACACTGAAGCTTTCTTT. Its translation: CASSPSSHTEAFF.

Note on this clone: The junction differs from germline at one of its ends, possibly a read error. The V gene is TRBV5-1, the J gene TRBJ2-7, with 13 bases matching TRBD2. This CDR3 has 15 residues. The V gene's germline CDR1 is SGHRS and CDR2 YFSETQ. The CDR3 coding sequence is TGTGCCAGCAGCTTGGGACTAGCGGGGTTCTACGAGCAGTACTTC. Its protein is CASSLGLAGFYEQYF. Full variable domain (remainder filled in from reference TRBV5-1 and TRBJ2-7): KAGVTQTPRYLIKTRGQQVTLSCSPISGHRSVSWYQQTPGQGLQFLFEYFSETQRNKGNFPGRFSGRQFSNSRSEMNVSTLELGDSALYLCASSLGLAGFYEQYFGPGTRLTVT.

This clone was recorded once. The chain combines TRBV7-2 with TRBJ1-1; a weak D match, TRBD1 (6 bases). The CDR3 spans 16 residues. V dropped 3 bases and J dropped 0 bases, with 14 bases sitting between them. The V gene's germline CDR1 is SGHTA and CDR2 FQGNSA. The CDR3 bases are TGTGCCAGCAGCTTCACCTCGGACAGTATGAACACTGAAGCTTTCTTT. Its protein is CASSFTSDSMNTEAFF.

This clone was counted a few times. The rearrangement links TRBV20-1 to TRBJ2-4; tentatively, D is TRBD1 (5 bases). The V gene lost 4 bases and the J gene lost 7 bases, with 5 bases spanning the gap. The CDR3 has 10 amino acids. CDR1 is DFQATT, CDR2 SNEGSKA, per germline (reference sequence). CDR3 region: CSAKGNIQYF. The CDR3 bases are TGCAGTGCTAAGGGGAACATTCAGTACTTC.

This rearrangement joins TRBV10-3 to TRBJ2-3; unclear D gene. Germline V CDR1 and CDR2: ENHRY, SYGVKD. Trimming took 4 bases from V and 0 from J, leaving 8 bases between them. The CDR3 length is 14 residues. The CDR3: CAISVGGSTDTQYF. The CDR3, as DNA: TGTGCCATCAGTGTCGGCGGTAGCACAGATACGCAGTATTTT.

This clone was detected only a few times. The V gene is TRBV12-5, the J gene TRBJ1-1; perhaps TRBD1 as D (6 bases). This CDR3 is built from 16 residues. Trimming removed 0 bases from V and 7 bases from J, with 18 bases in between. The germline V gene encodes CDR1 LGHNT and CDR2 FRNRAP. CDR3 in DNA: TGTGCTAGTGGTTTGGTACTGGGCAGGGACACGATTGAAGCTTTCTTT. It specifies CASGLVLGRDTIEAFF. Together with reference TRBV12-5 and TRBJ1-1, the CDR3 gives the full variable domain: DARVTQTPRHKVTEMGQEVTMRCQPILGHNTVFWYRQTMMQGLELLAYFRNRAPLDDSGMPKDRFSAEMPDATLATLKIQPSEPRDSAVYFCASGLVLGRDTIEAFFGQGTRLTVV.

The chain links TRBV28 to TRBJ1-2; D is ambiguous. The CDR3 runs to 11 residues. Germline CDR1 MDHEN, CDR2 SYDVKM. Between the trimmed V and J ends, which lost 8 bases and 3 bases, there was a span of 7 bases. The CDR3 spells CASATHYGYTF. The CDR3 DNA follows: TGTGCCAGCGCTACTCACTATGGCTACACCTTC.